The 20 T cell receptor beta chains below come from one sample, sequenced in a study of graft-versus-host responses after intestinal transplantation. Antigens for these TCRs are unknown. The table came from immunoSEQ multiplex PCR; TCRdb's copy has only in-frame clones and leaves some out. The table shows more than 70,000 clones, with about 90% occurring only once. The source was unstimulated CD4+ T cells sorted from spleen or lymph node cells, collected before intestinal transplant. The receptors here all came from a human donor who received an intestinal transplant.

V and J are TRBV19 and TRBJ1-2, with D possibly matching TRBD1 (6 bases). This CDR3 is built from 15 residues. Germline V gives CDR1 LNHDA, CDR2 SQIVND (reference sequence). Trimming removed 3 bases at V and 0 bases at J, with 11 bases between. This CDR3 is CASSIGAGANYGYTF. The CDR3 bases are TGTGCCAGTAGTATCGGGGCAGGGGCTAACTATGGCTACACCTTC.

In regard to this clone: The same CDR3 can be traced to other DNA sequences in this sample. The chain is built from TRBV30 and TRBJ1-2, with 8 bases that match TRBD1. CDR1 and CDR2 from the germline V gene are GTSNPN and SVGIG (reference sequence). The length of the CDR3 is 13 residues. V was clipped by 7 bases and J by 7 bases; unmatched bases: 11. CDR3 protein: CASDTPGGCGYTF. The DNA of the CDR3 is TGTGCCTCCGACACCCCAGGGGGCTGTGGCTACACCTTC.

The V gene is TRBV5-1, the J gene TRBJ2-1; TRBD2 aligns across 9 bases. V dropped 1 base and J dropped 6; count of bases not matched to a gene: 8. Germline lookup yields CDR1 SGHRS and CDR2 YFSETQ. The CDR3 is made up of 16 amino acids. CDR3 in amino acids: CASSLSRAGGGNEQFF. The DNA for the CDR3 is TGCGCCAGCAGCTTGTCCCGAGCGGGGGGTGGCAATGAGCAGTTCTTC.

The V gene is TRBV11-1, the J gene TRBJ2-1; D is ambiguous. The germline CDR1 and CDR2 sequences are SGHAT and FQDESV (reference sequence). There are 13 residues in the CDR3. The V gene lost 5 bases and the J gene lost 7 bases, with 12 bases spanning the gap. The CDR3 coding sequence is TGTGCCAGCAGCCCCGAGTCCTCGAATGAGCAGTTCTTC. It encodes CASSPESSNEQFF. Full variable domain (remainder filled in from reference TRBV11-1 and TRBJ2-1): EAEVAQSPRYKITEKSQAVAFWCDPISGHATLYWYRQILGQGPELLVQFQDESVVDDSQLPKDRFSAERLKGVDSTLKIQPAELGDSAMYLCASSPESSNEQFFGPGTRLTVL.

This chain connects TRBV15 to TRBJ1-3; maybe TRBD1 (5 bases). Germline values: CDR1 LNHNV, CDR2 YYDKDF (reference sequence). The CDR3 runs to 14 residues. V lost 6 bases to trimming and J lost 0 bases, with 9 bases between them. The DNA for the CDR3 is TGTGCCACCAGGGGACTTAACTCTGGAAACACCATATATTTT. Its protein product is CATRGLNSGNTIYF. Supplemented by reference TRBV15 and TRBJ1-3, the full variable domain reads DAMVIQNPRYQVTQFGKPVTLSCSQTLNHNVMYWYQQKSSQAPKLLFHYYDKDFNNEADTPDNFQSRRPNTSFCFLDIRSPGLGDTAMYLCATRGLNSGNTIYFGEGSWLTVV.

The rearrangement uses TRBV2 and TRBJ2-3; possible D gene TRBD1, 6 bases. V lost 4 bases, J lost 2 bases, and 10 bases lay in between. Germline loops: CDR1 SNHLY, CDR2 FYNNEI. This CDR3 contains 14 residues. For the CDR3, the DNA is TGTGCCAGCAGTGGACAGGTCGCCACAGATACGCAGTATTTT. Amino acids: CASSGQVATDTQYF.

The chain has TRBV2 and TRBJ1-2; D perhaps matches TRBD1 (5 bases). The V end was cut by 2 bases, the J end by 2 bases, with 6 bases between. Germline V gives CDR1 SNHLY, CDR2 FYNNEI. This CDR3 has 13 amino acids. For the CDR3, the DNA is TGTGCCAGCAGTGAACGACAGAACTATGGCTACACCTTC. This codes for CASSERQNYGYTF.

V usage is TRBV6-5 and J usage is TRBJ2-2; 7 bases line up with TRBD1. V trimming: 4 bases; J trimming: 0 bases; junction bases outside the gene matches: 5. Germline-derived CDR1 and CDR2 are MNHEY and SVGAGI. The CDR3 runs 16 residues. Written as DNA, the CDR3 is TGTGCCAGCAGTTCACGGGACAGTACGAACACCGGGGAGCTGTTTTTT. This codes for CASSSRDSTNTGELFF.

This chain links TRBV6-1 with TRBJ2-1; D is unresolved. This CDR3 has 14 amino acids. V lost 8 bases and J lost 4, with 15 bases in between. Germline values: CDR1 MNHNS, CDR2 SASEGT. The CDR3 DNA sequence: TGTGCCAGCTGGCCAGCGCTTATATACAATGAGCAGTTCTTC. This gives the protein CASWPALIYNEQFF.

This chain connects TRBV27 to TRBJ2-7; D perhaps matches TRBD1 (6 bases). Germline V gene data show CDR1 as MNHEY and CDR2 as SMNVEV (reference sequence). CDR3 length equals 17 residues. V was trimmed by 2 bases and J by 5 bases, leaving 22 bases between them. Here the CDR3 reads CASSLRPRTEGFHEQYF. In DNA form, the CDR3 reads TGTGCCAGCAGTTTAAGGCCCCGGACAGAAGGTTTCCACGAGCAGTACTTC.

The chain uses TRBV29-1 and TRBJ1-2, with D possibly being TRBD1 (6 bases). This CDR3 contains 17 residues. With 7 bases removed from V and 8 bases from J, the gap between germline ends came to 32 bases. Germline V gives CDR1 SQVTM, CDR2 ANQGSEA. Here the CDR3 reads CSAIEFLGDIHSQGYTF. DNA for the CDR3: TGCAGCGCCATTGAGTTCCTAGGGGACATTCACTCCCAGGGCTACACCTTC. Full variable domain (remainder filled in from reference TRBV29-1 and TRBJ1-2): SAVISQKPSRDICQRGTSLTIQCQVDSQVTMMFWYRQQPGQSLTLIATANQGSEATYESGFVIDKFPISRPNLTFSTLTVSNMSPEDSSIYLCSAIEFLGDIHSQGYTFGSGTRLTVV.

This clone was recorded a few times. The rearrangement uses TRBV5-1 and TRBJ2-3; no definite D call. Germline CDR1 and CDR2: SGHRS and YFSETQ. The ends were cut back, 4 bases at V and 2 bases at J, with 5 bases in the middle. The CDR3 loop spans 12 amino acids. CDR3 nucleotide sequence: TGCGCCAGCAGCCCTACCACAGATACGCAGTATTTT. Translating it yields CASSPTTDTQYF.

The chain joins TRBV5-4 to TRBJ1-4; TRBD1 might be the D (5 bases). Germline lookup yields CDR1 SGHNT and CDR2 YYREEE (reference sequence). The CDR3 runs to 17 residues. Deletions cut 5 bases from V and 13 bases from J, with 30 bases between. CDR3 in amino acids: CASSTDFQGGRLSLLFF. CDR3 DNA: TGTGCCAGCAGTACCGACTTCCAGGGTGGGCGATTGTCATTACTGTTTTTT.

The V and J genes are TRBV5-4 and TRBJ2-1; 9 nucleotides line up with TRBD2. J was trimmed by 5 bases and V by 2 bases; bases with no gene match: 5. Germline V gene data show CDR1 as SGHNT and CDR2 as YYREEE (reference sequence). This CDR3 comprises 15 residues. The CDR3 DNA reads TGTGCCAGCAGCTTAGGCGGGGGGGAACACAATGAGCAGTTCTTC. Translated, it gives CASSLGGGEHNEQFF.

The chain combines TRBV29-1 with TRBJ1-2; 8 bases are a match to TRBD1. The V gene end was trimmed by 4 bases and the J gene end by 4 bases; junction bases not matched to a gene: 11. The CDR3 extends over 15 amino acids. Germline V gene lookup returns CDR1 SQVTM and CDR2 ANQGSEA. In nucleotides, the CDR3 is TGCAGCGTTGCGGGTGGACAGGGAGAGTTCTATGGCTACACCTTC. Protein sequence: CSVAGGQGEFYGYTF.

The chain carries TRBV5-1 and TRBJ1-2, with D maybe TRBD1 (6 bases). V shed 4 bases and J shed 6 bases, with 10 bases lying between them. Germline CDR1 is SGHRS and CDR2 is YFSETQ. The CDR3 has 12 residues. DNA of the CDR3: TGCGCCAGCAGCCCTGACAGGAATGGCTACACCTTC. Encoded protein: CASSPDRNGYTF.

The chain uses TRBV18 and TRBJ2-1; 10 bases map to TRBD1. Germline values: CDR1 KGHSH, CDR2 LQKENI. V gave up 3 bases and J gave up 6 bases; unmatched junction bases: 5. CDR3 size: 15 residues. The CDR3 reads CASSPGTGASNEQFF. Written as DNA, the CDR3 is TGTGCCAGCTCACCCGGGACAGGGGCCTCCAATGAGCAGTTCTTC.

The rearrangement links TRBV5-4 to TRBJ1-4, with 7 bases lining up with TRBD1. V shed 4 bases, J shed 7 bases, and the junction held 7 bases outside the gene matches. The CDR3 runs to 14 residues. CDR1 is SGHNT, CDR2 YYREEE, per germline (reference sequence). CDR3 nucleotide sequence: TGTGCCAGCAGCCCAGACAGGGATGGTGAAAAACTGTTTTTT. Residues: CASSPDRDGEKLFF.

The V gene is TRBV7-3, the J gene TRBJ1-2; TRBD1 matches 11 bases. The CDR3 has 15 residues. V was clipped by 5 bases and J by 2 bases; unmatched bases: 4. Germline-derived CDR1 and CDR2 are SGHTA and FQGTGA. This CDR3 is CASSPGQGANYGYTF. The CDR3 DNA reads TGTGCCAGCAGCCCAGGACAGGGGGCGAACTATGGCTACACCTTC.

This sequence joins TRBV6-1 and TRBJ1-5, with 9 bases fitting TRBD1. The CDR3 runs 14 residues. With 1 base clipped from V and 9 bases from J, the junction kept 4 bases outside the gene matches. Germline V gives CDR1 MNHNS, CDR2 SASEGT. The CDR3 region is CASSEGTGVGPQHF. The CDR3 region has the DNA TGTGCCAGCAGTGAAGGGACAGGGGTAGGGCCCCAGCATTTT.